This T cell receptor (beta chain) was sequenced in a study of blood T cell repertoires in COVID-19. The V gene end was trimmed by 3 bases and the J gene end by 6 bases; junction bases not matched to a gene: 10. The CDR3 covers 15 residues. Germline-derived CDR1 and CDR2 are LNHDA and SQIVND (reference sequence). Libraries were prepared by immunoSEQ multiplex PCR; TCRdb keeps only in-frame clonotypes and omits some of them. The profile shows about 180,000 clones, 86% of them singletons. The source of this sequence is a woman aged 30 to 39 who had recovered from COVID-19. The V and J genes are TRBV19 and TRBJ1-1, with 7 bases that match TRBD1. Sequences were obtained from PBMCs or T cells enriched from blood (not recorded which). The CDR3 DNA sequence: TGTGCCAGTAGTATCAGAACAGGGGCGAGGGCTGAAGCTTTCTTT. The encoded protein is CASSIRTGARAEAFF.